The 25 T cell receptor beta chains given below trace back to one sample, sequenced in a study of chemoradiotherapy in HPV16-positive cancers. Some clones are missing from TCRdb's copy, which holds only in-frame ones; the method was immunoSEQ multiplex PCR. Counted here are 7,000 or so clones, around nine tenths occurring once; the ten biggest clones make up roughly 2.5%. Sequenced here: tumor tissue, sampled from a patient who underwent chemoradiotherapy. The receptors derive from a human donor with HPV-associated anogenital cancer.

V and J are TRBV29-1 and TRBJ2-2; D is possibly TRBD2 (5 bases). The germline V and J ends were trimmed by 1 base and 5 bases, with 14 bases remaining between them. The CDR3 is 15 amino acids. CDR1 is SQVTM, CDR2 ANQGSEA, per germline. In nucleotides, the CDR3 is TGCAGCGTTGAAGTCTTGGGGAGATGGACCGGGGAGCTGTTTTTT. Translated: CSVEVLGRWTGELFF.

This clone was seen a single time. Other DNA sequences in the sample encode the same CDR3. The chain couples TRBV19 to TRBJ2-1, with 10 bases aligning to TRBD1. Germline-derived CDR1 and CDR2 are LNHDA and SQIVND (reference sequence). V gave up 4 bases and J gave up 7 bases; unmatched junction bases: 7. The CDR3 runs 15 residues. The CDR3 nucleotides read TGTGCCAGTAGTACCGGGACAGGGGCTCCTAATGAGCAGTTCTTC. Protein: CASSTGTGAPNEQFF.

A single count supports this clone. The chain has TRBV11-3 and TRBJ2-7; D perhaps matches TRBD2 (6 bases). The V gene lost 3 bases and the J gene lost 3 bases, with 15 bases spanning the gap. Germline lookup yields CDR1 SGHNT and CDR2 YENEEA. The CDR3 sequence is 15 residues long. CDR3 residues: CASSLGGTDNYEQYF. The CDR3, as DNA: TGTGCCAGCAGCTTGGGCGGGACGGACAACTACGAGCAGTACTTC.

CDR3: CASSRQGYTGELFF. CDR3 bases: TGTGCCAGCTCACGCCAGGGTTACACCGGGGAGCTGTTTTTT. The chain links TRBV18 to TRBJ2-2; perhaps TRBD1 as D (5 bases). The CDR3 is 14 amino acids. Trimming took 4 bases from V and 3 from J, leaving 9 bases between them. Germline values: CDR1 KGHSH, CDR2 LQKENI.

V usage is TRBV2 and J usage is TRBJ2-7; 7 bases line up with TRBD2. The CDR3 contains 14 residues. The V gene's germline CDR1 is SNHLY and CDR2 FYNNEI. V lost 4 bases to trimming and J lost 2 bases; unmatched junction nucleotides: 5. For the CDR3, the DNA is TGTGCCAGCAGTGTAGCGGGCGATCCCTACGAGCAGTACTTC. Translating it yields CASSVAGDPYEQYF.

This chain uses TRBV7-3 with TRBJ2-6, with D unresolved. Germline V lookup: CDR1 SGHTA, CDR2 FQGTGA. The CDR3 has 16 residues. V was pared by 2 bases and J by 0 bases, with 8 bases between. CDR3 sequence reads: CASSLSSSSGANVLTF. The DNA of the CDR3 is TGTGCCAGCAGCTTATCATCTAGCTCTGGGGCCAACGTCCTGACTTTC. The variable domain in full, with the rest retrieved from reference TRBV7-3 and TRBJ2-6, is GAGVSQTPSNKVTEKGKYVELRCDPISGHTALYWYRQSLGQGPEFLIYFQGTGAADDSGLPNDRFFAVRPEGSVSTLKIQRTERGDSAVYLCASSLSSSSGANVLTFGAGSRLTVL.

The V and J genes are TRBV6-5 and TRBJ1-6; 7 bases are shared with TRBD1. V was pared by 4 bases and J by 10 bases, with 10 bases of the junction left unmatched. The CDR3 consists of 15 residues. Germline assignment: CDR1 MNHEY and CDR2 SVGAGI. CDR3 DNA sequence: TGTGCCAGCAGTTTATACAGGGGTGAGAGCTCACCCCTCCACTTT. Encoded protein: CASSLYRGESSPLHF.

The chain couples TRBV5-1 to TRBJ2-5; D might be TRBD2 (6 bases). There are 16 residues in the CDR3. Germline CDR1 is SGHRS and CDR2 is YFSETQ. Trimming stripped 1 base from V and 5 bases from J, with 18 bases between. This CDR3 reads CASSLNPPRREETQYF. CDR3 nucleotide sequence: TGCGCCAGCAGCTTGAACCCGCCCCGACGGGAGGAGACCCAGTACTTC.

This clone was picked up one time. The V gene is TRBV27, the J gene TRBJ1-5, with 7 positions matching TRBD1. V shed 6 bases and J 5 bases; nucleotides not matched to a gene: 13. This CDR3 is built from 16 residues. CDR1 is MNHEY, CDR2 SMNVEV, per germline (reference sequence). CDR3: CASRPWAGGSYQPQHF. Here the CDR3 DNA reads TGTGCCAGCAGACCGTGGGCAGGGGGATCATATCAGCCCCAGCATTTT.

The rearrangement links TRBV9 to TRBJ1-1; D is possibly TRBD1 (5 bases). Germline-derived CDR1 and CDR2 are SGDLS and YYNGEE. V lost 3 bases and J 2 bases, leaving 11 bases between the germline ends. The CDR3 is made up of 14 amino acids. The CDR3 DNA is TGTGCCAGCAGCGCAGTGGACACCAACACTGAAGCTTTCTTT. This gives the protein CASSAVDTNTEAFF.

V is TRBV2 and J is TRBJ1-1; possible D gene TRBD1, 6 bases. V shed 4 bases and J shed 6 bases, with 6 bases lying between them. The germline CDR1 and CDR2 sequences are SNHLY and FYNNEI. The CDR3 loop spans 11 amino acids. In DNA form, the CDR3 reads TGTGCCAGCAGTGGACAGGCTGAAGCTTTCTTT. It yields the protein CASSGQAEAFF.

The chain joins TRBV5-1 to TRBJ2-1, with D hard to call. CDR1 is SGHRS, CDR2 YFSETQ, per germline. Between the trimmed V and J ends, which lost 4 bases and 6 bases, there was a span of 14 bases. This CDR3 region has 14 residues. CDR3 protein: CASSPRDMSNEQFF. The CDR3 DNA reads TGCGCCAGCAGCCCCCGCGACATGAGCAATGAGCAGTTCTTC. Combining the CDR3 with reference TRBV5-1 and TRBJ2-1 gives the whole variable domain KAGVTQTPRYLIKTRGQQVTLSCSPISGHRSVSWYQQTPGQGLQFLFEYFSETQRNKGNFPGRFSGRQFSNSRSEMNVSTLELGDSALYLCASSPRDMSNEQFFGPGTRLTVL.

J is TRBJ2-1 and V is TRBV5-1; D ambiguous. The CDR3 is 15 residues long. Germline V lookup: CDR1 SGHRS, CDR2 YFSETQ. The V and J ends lost 0 bases and 5 bases respectively, with 12 bases between them. The CDR3 here is CASSLGDAEDNEQFF. The CDR3 nucleotides read TGCGCCAGCAGCTTGGGAGATGCAGAGGACAATGAGCAGTTCTTC.

Details on this clone: At one boundary the junction diverges from the germline segment, which might be a read error. The chain joins TRBV7-2 to TRBJ2-3, with a weak D call TRBD2 (5 bases). This CDR3 is built from 13 residues. CDR1 is SGHTA, CDR2 FQGNSA, per germline. The CDR3 here is CASSLERARWVHF. The CDR3 region has the DNA TGTGCCAGCAGCTTGGAGAGGGCTAGATGGGTGCATTTT.

The chain uses TRBV4-2 and TRBJ2-7, with 9 bases that match TRBD2. Germline trimming cut 1 base from V and 7 bases from J; bases unmatched to any gene: 14. This CDR3 comprises 17 residues. Germline loops: CDR1 LGHNA, CDR2 YNFKEQ. The CDR3 protein is CASSQVRGGTSFGEQYF. CDR3 sequence (DNA): TGTGCCAGCAGCCAAGTTAGAGGAGGGACTAGCTTCGGGGAGCAGTACTTC.

In DNA form, the CDR3 reads TGTGCCAGCAGCGTCGGTCTTATTAATCAGCCCCAGCATTTT. The encoded protein is CASSVGLINQPQHF. The rearrangement links TRBV7-2 to TRBJ1-5; D unclear. CDR3 size: 14 residues. V lost 5 bases and J lost 4, with 12 bases in between. CDR1 is SGHTA, CDR2 FQGNSA, per germline.

V gene TRBV11-1 combines with J gene TRBJ2-1, with D uncertain. V was shortened by 3 bases and J by 3 bases, with 6 bases between the two germline ends. CDR3 size: 13 residues. The V gene's germline CDR1 is SGHAT and CDR2 FQDESV (reference sequence). This chain's CDR3 is CASSLTYYNEQFF. CDR3 bases: TGTGCCAGCAGCTTGACCTACTACAATGAGCAGTTCTTC.

The count of this clone is one. The rearrangement links TRBV10-3 to TRBJ2-7; D is undetermined. Germline CDR1 ENHRY, CDR2 SYGVKD. This CDR3 is 14 amino acids long. V was pared by 8 bases and J by 2 bases, with 16 bases between. CDR3: CAIQRQPATYEQYF. The CDR3, as DNA: TGTGCCATCCAGAGGCAGCCAGCCACCTACGAGCAGTACTTC.

The rearrangement links TRBV4-1 to TRBJ1-4; no reliable D call. The ends were cut back, 0 bases at V and 6 bases at J, with 17 bases in the middle. The germline V gene has CDR1 MGHRA and CDR2 YSYEKL. The CDR3 sequence is 17 residues long. CDR3: CASSQDPPVSWDEKLFF. CDR3 coding DNA: TGCGCCAGCAGCCAAGATCCTCCTGTAAGCTGGGATGAAAAACTGTTTTTT.

This clone was recorded only once. One junction end disagrees with the germline gene, perhaps due to a read error. The rearrangement joins TRBV7-7 to TRBJ2-1; D may correspond to TRBD1 or TRBD2 (5 bases each). CDR1 and CDR2 from the germline V gene are SSHAT and FNYEAQ (reference sequence). The CDR3 consists of 13 residues. The CDR3 loop is CASSLALGDEQFF. CDR3 bases: TGTGCTAGCAGCTTAGCCCTGGGGGATGAGCAGTTCTTC.

The rearrangement joins TRBV18 to TRBJ1-1; TRBD1 aligns across 12 bases. V lost 5 bases, J lost 7 bases, and 8 bases stayed unmatched. Germline CDR1 KGHSH, CDR2 LQKENI. The CDR3 extends over 15 amino acids. CDR3 bases: TGTGCCAGCTCAGGGACAGGGGGCGAGTCGGGTGAAGCTTTCTTT. It translates to CASSGTGGESGEAFF.

The genes are TRBV19 and TRBJ1-2; the D gene is possibly TRBD1 (5 bases). CDR3 size: 13 residues. CDR1 and CDR2 (germline): LNHDA, SQIVND (reference sequence). V lost 3 bases to trimming and J lost 8 bases, with 13 bases between them. The CDR3 coding sequence is TGTGCCAGTAGTATCGGTCAGGGTCGGGGCTACACCTTC. Translating gives CASSIGQGRGYTF.

The chain is built from TRBV11-3 and TRBJ1-4; no reliable D call. V lost 0 bases, J lost 5 bases, and 7 bases lay in between. The CDR3 is made up of 14 amino acids. CDR1 is SGHNT, CDR2 YENEEA, per germline. The CDR3 loop is CASSLESANEKLFF. The CDR3 DNA reads TGTGCCAGCAGCTTAGAGTCGGCAAATGAAAAACTGTTTTTT.

The chain combines TRBV6-5 with TRBJ1-1; a possible D gene is TRBD1 (5 bases). The length of the CDR3 is 16 residues. The germline V and J ends were trimmed by 4 bases and 1 base, with 16 bases remaining between them. From germline, CDR1 is MNHEY and CDR2 SVGAGI. Here the CDR3 reads CASSWLSGMGNTEAFF. In nucleotides, the CDR3 is TGTGCCAGCAGTTGGTTGTCAGGGATGGGGAACACTGAAGCTTTCTTT.

This sequence joins TRBV19 and TRBJ1-3; no firm D call. Germline V gene lookup returns CDR1 LNHDA and CDR2 SQIVND (reference sequence). Trimming pared 0 bases from V and 0 bases from J, leaving 3 bases between. The length of the CDR3 is 14 residues. CDR3 coding DNA: TGTGCCAGTAGTATAGACAACTCTGGAAACACCATATATTTT. This sequence encodes CASSIDNSGNTIYF.